This T cell receptor beta chain was sequenced for a study of blood T cell repertoires in COVID-19. Looking at the study overall: PBMCs, B-cell-depleted T cells, or T cells were the source of the cDNA or gDNA that made up the material.

In the original workflow: Nucleated cell counts were estimated from reference gene primer amplification. Data came from immunoSEQ multiplex PCR; TCRdb stores just in-frame clones and leaves some out. Clonal size and the V and J genes are those of that table, whereas D and trimming came from the DNA. Among about 290,000 clones listed, about nine tenths were seen once. The length of the CDR3 is 16 residues. Trimming pared 1 base from V and 4 bases from J, leaving 16 bases between. The sample comprised PBMCs or T cells enriched from blood (not recorded which). The J gene is TRBJ1-2, the V gene TRBV23-1; tentatively, D is TRBD1 (6 bases). TRBV23-1 is an ORF for which the function is uncertain. The sequence was collected from a woman aged 40-49 years who had recovered from COVID-19. The CDR3 protein is CASSQLSGRGGYGYTF. The CDR3 DNA reads TGCGCCAGCAGTCAATTATCGGGACGAGGGGGCTATGGCTACACCTTC.